This T cell receptor (beta chain) emerged from a study of regulatory and conventional T cells in RAG deficiency (dated by TCRdb to about 2017). At the level of the whole study: High-throughput TCR beta sequencing was used to compare the repertoire diversity and composition of Treg, conventional CD4+ and CD8+ T cells between RAG-deficient patients and healthy controls.

As to this clone: This receptor's antigen is unknown. Base quality data are lacking; no much larger clone is found one base away.

Here is what the overall study found, with its caveats: Some T-cell subset analyses were not done for some subjects. In Omenn syndrome and CID/AS patients compared with controls, 75 to 100-fold fewer unique TCR beta sequences were detected from Treg cells, versus roughly 10-fold fewer for other subsets. Markedly lower Shannon entropy and higher Simpson indices were observed in RAG-deficient patients than in control T-cell subpopulations. All patient T-cell subsets had shorter CDR3 lengths; Omenn syndrome patients showed >75% Treg-Tconv repertoire overlap at nucleotide and amino acid level. The CD25-high CD127-low cells sorted from Omenn syndrome patients may be peripherally activated cells rather than true Treg cells.

CDR1 and CDR2 are drawn from the germline V gene: MDHEN, SYDVKM. The cysteine opens and the phenylalanine closes a CDR3 of 14 amino acids. Only CDR3 DNA remains: 42 bases, in frame from the first base. At the junction V is shortened by 5 bases and J by 3 bases; bases outside the gene matches: 6. Regulatory T cells were purified from blood as CD4+CD25-high CD127-low cells before genomic DNA extraction. For repertoire analyses, the comparison group consisted of eight healthy control donors. The library was obtained by the immunoSEQ multiplex PCR assay. Genomic DNA from the sorted T-cell subsets was used to amplify and sequence rearranged TCR beta chain products. As for the authors' bioinformatics: Shannon entropy and Simpson indices were used to measure the diversity of productive TCR beta rearrangements in each repertoire. To gauge clonal expansion, the frequencies of the 100 most abundant productive TCR beta clonotypes among total reads were added together. A self-reactivity index based on amino acid usage at CDR3beta positions 6 and 7 was applied to the TRB repertoires. Two-way ANOVA was used for repertoire analyses, and Student t or Mann-Whitney tests were used for flow cytometric analyses. TCRdb holds this immuneACCESS table with in-frame rearrangements only. Some clones are missing; in checked studies, unresolved V genes explain under half, and the rest has no known cause. For V, J and clone size, that table is used; D and trimming come from the DNA. In this sample the table shows some 28,000 clones, about 90% of which occur a single time. The leading ten clones occupy roughly 0.74% of the sample.

This same sample was also taken into another study, of regulatory T cells. That second report states: For the multiplex PCR, 52 forward TRBV primers and 13 reverse TRBJ primers were used, and amplification bias was corrected with both assay-based and computational methods. Restricted unique TRB V-J pairs and skewed V and J gene usage were observed in patient repertoires, most markedly in regulatory T cells. Between CD3G-deficient patients and healthy controls, the study compared T-cell receptor beta repertoires in sorted regulatory T cells, conventional CD4+ T cells and CD8+ T cells. Ficoll density separation was used to isolate peripheral blood mononuclear cells. Rearranged TRB loci were amplified from genomic DNA by multiplex PCR within the immunoSEQ assay. TRB amplicons were sequenced on an Illumina HiSeq platform. Raw sequences were error-filtered and aligned to reference gene sequences by custom algorithms and were subsequently analyzed with the immunoSEQ online tools. Productive and nonproductive TRB rearrangement frequencies were evaluated among both unique and total sequences. Groups were compared by t tests, Mann-Whitney tests or two-way ANOVA performed in Prism software.

Sequenced: Tregs sorted from blood. Recombination joined TRBV28 with TRBJ2-7; the central 8 bases match TRBD1. The receptor comes from a human donor in good health. CDR3 reads: CASSADRGRYEQYF. The DNA sequence follows: TGTGCCAGCAGTGCCGACAGGGGACGCTACGAGCAGTACTTC.